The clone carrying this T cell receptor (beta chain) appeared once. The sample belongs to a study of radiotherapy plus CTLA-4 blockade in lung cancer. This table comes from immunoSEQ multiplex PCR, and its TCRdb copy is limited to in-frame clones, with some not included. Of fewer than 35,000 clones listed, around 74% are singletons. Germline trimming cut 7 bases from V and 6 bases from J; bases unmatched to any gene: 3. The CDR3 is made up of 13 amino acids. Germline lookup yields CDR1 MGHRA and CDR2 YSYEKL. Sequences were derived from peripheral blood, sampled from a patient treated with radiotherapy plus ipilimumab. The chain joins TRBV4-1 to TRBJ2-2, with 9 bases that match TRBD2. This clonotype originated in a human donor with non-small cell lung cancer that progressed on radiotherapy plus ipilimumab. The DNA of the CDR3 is TGCGCCAGCATGGGCGGGAGGGCCGGGGAGCTGTTTTTT. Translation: CASMGGRAGELFF.